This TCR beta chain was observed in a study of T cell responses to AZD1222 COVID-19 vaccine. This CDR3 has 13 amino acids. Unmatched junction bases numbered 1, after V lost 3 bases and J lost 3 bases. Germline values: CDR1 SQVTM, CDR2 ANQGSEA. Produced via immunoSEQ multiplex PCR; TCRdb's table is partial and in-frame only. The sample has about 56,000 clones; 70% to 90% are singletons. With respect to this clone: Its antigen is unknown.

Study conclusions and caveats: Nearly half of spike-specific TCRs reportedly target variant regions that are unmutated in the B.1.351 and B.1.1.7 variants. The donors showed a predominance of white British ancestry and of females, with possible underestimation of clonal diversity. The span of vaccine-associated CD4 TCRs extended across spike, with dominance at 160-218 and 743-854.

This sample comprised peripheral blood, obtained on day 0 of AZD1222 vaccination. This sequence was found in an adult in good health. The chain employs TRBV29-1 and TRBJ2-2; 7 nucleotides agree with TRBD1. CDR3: CSVEGQHTGELFF. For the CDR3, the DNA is TGCAGCGTTGAGGGACAGCACACCGGGGAGCTGTTTTTT.